This T cell receptor (beta chain) came from a study of metastatic and nonmetastatic thyroid tumors. Germline loops: CDR1 MGHRA, CDR2 YSYEKL. The CDR3 consists of 15 residues. Authors' processing steps: The authors used CDR3 differences across clinicopathological groups to build a distant-metastasis classifier for papillary thyroid cancer. TCRdb reanalyzed the PCR reads with MiXCR. Here the V and J calls rest on TCRdb's processing, not on the authors' analysis. The repertoire consists of about 24,000 clones, with about an eighth occurring once and the leading ten covering approximately 15%. No patient had received any treatment before thyroid surgery. Study outcomes and limitations: TCR beta diversity was reportedly significantly higher in malignant thyroid tumors than benign nodules, in blood and tumor.

Concerning this clone: Its target is not known. One end of the junction varies from germline; a read error may be responsible.

The clonotype comes from a female donor with papillary thyroid cancer or a benign thyroid nodule (not recorded which). Some clones in this sample may be carry-over from other donors' samples. V usage is TRBV4-1 and J usage is TRBJ1-1; TRBD1 might be the D (5 bases). The sequenced sample consisted of blood. CDR3 in DNA: TGCGTCAGCAGCTCCCAGACAGTAGTGAACACTGAAGCTTTCTTT. Encoded protein: CVSSSQTVVNTEAFF.